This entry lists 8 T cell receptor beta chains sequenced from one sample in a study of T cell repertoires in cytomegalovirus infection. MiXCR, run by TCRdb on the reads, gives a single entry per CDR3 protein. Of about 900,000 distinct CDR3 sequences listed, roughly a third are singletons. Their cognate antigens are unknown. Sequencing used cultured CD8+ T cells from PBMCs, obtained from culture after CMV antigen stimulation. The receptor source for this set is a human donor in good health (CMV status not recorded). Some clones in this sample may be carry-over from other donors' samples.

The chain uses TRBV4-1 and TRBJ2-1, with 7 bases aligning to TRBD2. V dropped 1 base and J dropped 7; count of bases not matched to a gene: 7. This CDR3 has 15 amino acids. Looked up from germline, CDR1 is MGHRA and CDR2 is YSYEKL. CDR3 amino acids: CASSQGGGLENEQFF. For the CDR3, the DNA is TGCGCCAGCAGCCAAGGGGGAGGGTTGGAGAATGAGCAGTTCTTC.

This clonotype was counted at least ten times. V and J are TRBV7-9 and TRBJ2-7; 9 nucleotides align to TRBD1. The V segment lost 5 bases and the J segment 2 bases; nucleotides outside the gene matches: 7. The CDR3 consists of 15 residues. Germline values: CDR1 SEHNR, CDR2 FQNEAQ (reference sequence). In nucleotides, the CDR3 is TGTGCCAGCAGCCTACCGGGACAGGGCCCCTACGAGCAGTACTTC. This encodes CASSLPGQGPYEQYF.

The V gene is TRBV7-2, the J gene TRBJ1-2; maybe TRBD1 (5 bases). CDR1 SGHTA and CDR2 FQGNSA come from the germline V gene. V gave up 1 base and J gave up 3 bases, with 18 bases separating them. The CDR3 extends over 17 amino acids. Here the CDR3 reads CASSLVIRGPADYGYTF. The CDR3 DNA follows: TGTGCCAGCAGCTTAGTTATCCGGGGACCAGCGGACTATGGCTACACCTTC.

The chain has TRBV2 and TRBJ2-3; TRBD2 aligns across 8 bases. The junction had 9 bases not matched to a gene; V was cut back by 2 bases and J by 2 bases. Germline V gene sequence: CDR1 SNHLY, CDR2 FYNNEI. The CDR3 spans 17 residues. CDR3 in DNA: TGTGCCAGCAGTGAAAGATTCGGCGGGGGGATCACAGATACGCAGTATTTT. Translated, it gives CASSERFGGGITDTQYF.

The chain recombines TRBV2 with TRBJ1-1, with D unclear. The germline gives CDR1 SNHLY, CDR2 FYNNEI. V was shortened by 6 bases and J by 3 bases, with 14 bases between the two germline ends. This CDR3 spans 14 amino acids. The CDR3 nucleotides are TGTGCCAGCAGCACCGATAACCCCCACACTGAAGCTTTCTTT. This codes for CASSTDNPHTEAFF.

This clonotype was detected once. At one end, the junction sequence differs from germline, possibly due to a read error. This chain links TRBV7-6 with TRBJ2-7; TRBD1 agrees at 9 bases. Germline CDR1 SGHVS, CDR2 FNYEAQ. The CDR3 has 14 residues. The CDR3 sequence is CVSSLGTGSYEQYF. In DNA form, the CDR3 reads TGTGTCAGCAGCCTCGGGACAGGGTCCTACGAGCAGTACTTC.

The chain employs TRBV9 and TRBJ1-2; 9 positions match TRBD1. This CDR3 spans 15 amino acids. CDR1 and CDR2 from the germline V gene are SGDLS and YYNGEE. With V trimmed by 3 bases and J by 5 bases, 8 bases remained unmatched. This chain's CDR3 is CASSGRDREGYGYTF. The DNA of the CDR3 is TGTGCCAGCAGCGGCCGGGACAGGGAGGGTTATGGCTACACCTTC.

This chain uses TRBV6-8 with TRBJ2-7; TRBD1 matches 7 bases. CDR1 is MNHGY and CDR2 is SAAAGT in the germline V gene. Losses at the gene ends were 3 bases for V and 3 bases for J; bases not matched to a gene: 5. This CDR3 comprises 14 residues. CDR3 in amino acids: CASSYWDSHYEQYF. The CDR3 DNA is TGTGCCAGCAGTTATTGGGACAGCCACTACGAGCAGTACTTC.